Given below is one TCR beta chain in context. Its target is not known. Primers for the PCR totalled 60 Vbeta and 13 Jbeta. Clones were read by immunoSEQ multiplex PCR, and TCRdb kept only the in-frame ones, dropping some. This table has 100,000 to 150,000 clones, roughly 80% appearing once. This entry comes from a study of cytomegalovirus exposure and HLA in healthy donors. General study points: Later on, an analysis tied about 17,000 TCR beta sequences to HLA alleles at 0.05 false discovery rate. Sequencing likely caused a cluster of highly shared sequence variants. Altogether, 160 or so TCR beta chains were recorded as cytomegalovirus-associated.

The sequenced sample was PBMCs. The receptor's source is a girl aged 2 to 9 in good health and CMV-seronegative.

The CDR3 protein is CAGGGGGTNEKLFF. The CDR3 DNA reads TGTGCCGGGGGTGGCGGGGGAACTAATGAAAAACTGTTTTTT. The gene calls are TRBV6-1 and TRBJ1-4, with a tentative D call TRBD1 (5 bases). The germline V gene has CDR1 MNHNS and CDR2 SASEGT. The V gene lost 11 bases and the J gene lost 1 base, with 14 bases spanning the gap. The CDR3 consists of 14 residues.